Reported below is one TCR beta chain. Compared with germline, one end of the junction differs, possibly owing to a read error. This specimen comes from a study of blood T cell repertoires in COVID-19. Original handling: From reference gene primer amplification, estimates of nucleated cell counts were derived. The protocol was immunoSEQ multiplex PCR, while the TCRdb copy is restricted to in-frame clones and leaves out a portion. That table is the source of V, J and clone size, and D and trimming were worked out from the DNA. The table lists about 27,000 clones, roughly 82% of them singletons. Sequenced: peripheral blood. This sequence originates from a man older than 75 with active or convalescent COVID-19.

The CDR3 is CASSSGRGSQETQYF. As DNA, the CDR3 is TGTGCTAGCAGCTCAGGTCGAGGGTCCCAAGAGACCCAGTACTTC. The J gene is TRBJ2-5, the V gene TRBV7-7, with D possibly being TRBD2 (5 bases). The V gene's germline CDR1 is SSHAT and CDR2 FNYEAQ (reference sequence). The CDR3 loop spans 15 amino acids.